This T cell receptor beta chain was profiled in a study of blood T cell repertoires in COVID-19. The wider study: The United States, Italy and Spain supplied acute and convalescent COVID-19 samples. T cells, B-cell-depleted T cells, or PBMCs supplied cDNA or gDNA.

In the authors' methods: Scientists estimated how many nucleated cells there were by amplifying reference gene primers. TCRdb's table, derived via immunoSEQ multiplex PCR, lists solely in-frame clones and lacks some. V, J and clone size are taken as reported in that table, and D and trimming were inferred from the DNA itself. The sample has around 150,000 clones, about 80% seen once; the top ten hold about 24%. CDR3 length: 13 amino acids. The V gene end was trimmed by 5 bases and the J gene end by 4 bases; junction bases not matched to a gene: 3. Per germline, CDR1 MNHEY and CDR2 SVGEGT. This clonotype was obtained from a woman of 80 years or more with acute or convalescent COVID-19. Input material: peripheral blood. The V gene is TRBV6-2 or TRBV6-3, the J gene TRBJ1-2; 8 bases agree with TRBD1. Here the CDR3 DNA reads TGTGCCAGCAGTGCTGGACAGGGCTATGGCTACACCTTC. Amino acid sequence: CASSAGQGYGYTF.